This TCR beta chain was profiled in a study of T cells in Graves' hyperthyroidism and ophthalmopathy. Study-wide findings and caveats: For ophthalmopathy, model prediction preceded onset by a median around 7 months. Researchers found most expanded thyroid clonotypes above 0.001 in blood as well.

About this clonotype itself: Its target is not known.

Germline V gene sequence: CDR1 LNHNV, CDR2 YYDKDF (reference sequence). Trimming at V came to 0 bases and at J to 7 bases, leaving 5 bases not matched to a gene. The CDR3 length is 15 residues. The CDR3 regions of TCR beta were amplified from RNA transcripts. The HTBI primer set served for first-round RT-PCR of the TCR CDR3. Using its own MiXCR run on the multiplex PCR reads, TCRdb lists one record per CDR3 protein. This sample yields approximately 630,000 distinct CDR3 sequences, of which about 17% are seen a single time; about 3.8% belongs to the top ten. Patients aged 18 to 65 had newly diagnosed hyperthyroidism lasting under 2 months.

The clonotype was recovered from a young woman with Graves' hyperthyroidism. V and J are TRBV15 and TRBJ2-1, with 8 bases aligning to TRBD1. Sequenced: blood. The CDR3 DNA follows: TGTGCCACCAGCAGAGACAGGGGGCGCGGGAATGAGCAGTTCTTC. Translation: CATSRDRGRGNEQFF.